This is a list of T cell receptor beta chains from one sample in a study of blood T cell repertoires in COVID-19. Clones were sequenced by immunoSEQ multiplex PCR, and TCRdb holds only the in-frame ones, with some missing. The table shows 140,000 to 150,000 clones, with around 73% occurring only once. The sequenced sample consisted of PBMCs or T cells enriched from blood (not recorded which). The origin of the receptors is a woman in her forties or fifties who had recovered from COVID-19. CDR3s include the opening cysteine and the closing phenylalanine or tryptophan. A D gene is named only where the DNA matches it firmly. Not every row has a clone size; where given, it reads once, few, many or a size class.

clone_size	j_call	v_call	d_call	cdr3_nt	cdr3_aa
NA	TRBJ1-6	TRBV28	TRBD1	TGTGCCAGCAGCGGACAGGGTGGCGATTCACCCCTCCACTTT	CASSGQGGDSPLHF
once	TRBJ2-1	TRBV6-5	NA	TGTGCCAGCAGTAGCCTCTTCGGCGGGGACGATGAGCAGTTCTTC	CASSSLFGGDDEQFF
NA	TRBJ1-1	TRBV5-1	NA	TGCGCCAGCAGCTTTACGACAGGAGGGAACACTGAAGCTTTCTTT	CASSFTTGGNTEAFF
NA	TRBJ2-5	TRBV3-1/TRBV3-2	NA	TGTGCCAGCAGCCAAGCGGTTGCTTCAGAGACCCAGTACTTC	CASSQAVASETQYF
once	TRBJ2-7	TRBV27	NA	TGTGCCAGCAGTTTAAGTGTGCGGAGCTCCTACGAGCAGTACTTC	CASSLSVRSSYEQYF
NA	TRBJ1-5	TRBV11-1	NA	TGTGCCAGCAGCTTAGGACTCGATCAGCCCCAGCATTTT	CASSLGLDQPQHF
few	TRBJ2-5	TRBV11-3	NA	TGTGCCAGCAGCCCCACTGGGCTCGAGGGGACCCAGTACTTC	CASSPTGLEGTQYF
NA	TRBJ1-3	TRBV5-1	TRBD1	TGCGCCAGCAGCCAAGGGACAGGGTCTGGAAACACCATATATTTT	CASSQGTGSGNTIYF
few	TRBJ1-2	TRBV12-3/TRBV12-4	NA	TGTGCCAGCAACCAACAGGGAAACTATGGCTACACCTTC	CASNQQGNYGYTF
once	TRBJ1-1	TRBV7-8	NA	TGTGCCAGCAGCACTCTCGACAGCATGAACACTGAAGCTTTCTTT	CASSTLDSMNTEAFF
NA	TRBJ1-2	TRBV10-3	NA	TGTGCCATCAGTGAGGGGGGAGGAGGCGATGGCTACACCTTC	CAISEGGGGDGYTF
NA	TRBJ2-3	TRBV5-5	TRBD1	TGTGCCCACGGGACAGGGGTCACAGATACGCAGTATTTT	CAHGTGVTDTQYF
NA	TRBJ2-1	TRBV10-1	TRBD2	TGCGCCAGCAGTTCTAGCGGGACCTTCTCCTACAATGAGCAGTTCTTC	CASSSSGTFSYNEQFF
NA	TRBJ1-6	TRBV28	TRBD1	TGTGCCAGCAGCCCCGGACAGGGACTCGCTTCACCCCTCCACTTT	CASSPGQGLASPLHF
NA	TRBJ1-1	TRBV5-4	TRBD1	TGTGCCAGCAGCTCGGGACAGGCGAACACTGAAGCTTTCTTT	CASSSGQANTEAFF
NA	TRBJ2-7	TRBV24-1	NA	TGTGCCACCAGCCTGACGGGCTACGAGCAGTACTTC	CATSLTGYEQYF
NA	TRBJ1-3	TRBV5-1	NA	TGCGCCAGCAGCTTGGGGACAGTTGGAAACACCATATATTTT	CASSLGTVGNTIYF
NA	TRBJ2-5	TRBV4-1	TRBD2	TGCGCCAGCAGCCAAGATAGGGCTAGCGGGGTGTACCAAGAGACCCAGTACTTC	CASSQDRASGVYQETQYF
once	TRBJ1-4	TRBV3-1/TRBV3-2	NA	TGTGCCAGCAGCCAAAACCGGGACAATAAACTGTTTTTT	CASSQNRDNKLFF
NA	TRBJ1-5	TRBV7-2	TRBD1	TGTGCCAGCAGTTCACAGGGGGCTGGCAATCAGCCCCAGCATTTT	CASSSQGAGNQPQHF
NA	TRBJ1-1	TRBV19	NA	TGTGCCAGTAGTAGTCGGAGCTTCCAGGCTTTCTTT	CASSSRSFQAFF
few	TRBJ2-1	TRBV5-1	TRBD2	TGCGCCAGCAACCCTTTGACTAGCGGGGTGGTCAATGAGCAGTTCTTC	CASNPLTSGVVNEQFF
NA	TRBJ1-2	TRBV7-9	NA	TGTGCCAGCCACGAAGGAGGCGGCGGTGGCTACACCTTC	CASHEGGGGGYTF